This entry lists 32 T cell receptor beta chains sequenced from one sample in a study of shared T cell receptors in the human thymus listed by TCRdb under 2021. Library construction relied on the immunoSEQ multiplex PCR assay. The table comes from immuneACCESS by way of TCRdb, which keeps in-frame sequences with V and J called. Part of the clones is missing from these tables; in studies checked, under half for an unresolved V gene and the rest for unknown reasons. This sample is represented by about 710,000 clones; 70% to 90% of them were singletons. Together, the top ten hold just under 0.0095% of the sample. This sample also appeared in a second study, on human thymus T cells.

The sequencing input was thymocytes. These receptors came from a boy under two years old with a congenital heart defect. Donor details come from another sample of the same person, matched by shared clones.

The CDR3 DNA reads TGTGCCAGCAGTGCTGACAGGCACACTGAAGCTTTCTTT. Its translation is CASSADRHTEAFF. V is TRBV9 and J is TRBJ1-1; maybe TRBD1 (6 bases). Germline CDR1 reads SGDLS; CDR2 reads YYNGEE. The CDR3 has 13 amino acids. Trimming left V 5 bases short and J 3 bases short, with 11 bases between. Full variable domain (remainder filled in from reference TRBV9 and TRBJ1-1): DSGVTQTPKHLITATGQRVTLRCSPRSGDLSVYWYQQSLDQGLQFLIQYYNGEERAKGNILERFSAQQFPDLHSELNLSSLELGDSALYFCASSADRHTEAFFGQGTRLTVV.

The gene calls are TRBV5-5 and TRBJ2-7; 8 bases line up with TRBD1. The CDR3 has 14 residues. CDR1 is SGHKS, CDR2 YYEKEE, per germline (reference sequence). After removal of 4 bases from V and 4 bases from J, the junction contained 7 bases not matched to a gene. The CDR3 coding sequence is TGTGCCAGCAGCCCGACAGGGGAACCTTACGAGCAGTACTTC. Its translation is CASSPTGEPYEQYF.

This chain uses TRBV20-1 with TRBJ1-2; no reliable D call. Germline V gives CDR1 DFQATT, CDR2 SNEGSKA (reference sequence). The V end lost 0 bases, the J end lost 5 bases, and 4 bases lay between the germline ends. The CDR3 extends over 11 amino acids. The DNA for the CDR3 is TGCAGTGCTAGAGAACGGTATGGCTACACCTTC. Its translation: CSARERYGYTF.

The chain couples TRBV4-1 to TRBJ2-7, with D maybe TRBD2 (6 bases). Germline CDR1 MGHRA, CDR2 YSYEKL. Trimming removed 4 bases at V and 3 bases at J, with 16 bases between. The CDR3 loop spans 15 amino acids. CDR3 region: CASSPKPGGGYEQYF. The CDR3 DNA is TGCGCCAGCAGCCCCAAACCCGGGGGAGGCTACGAGCAGTACTTC.

This chain links TRBV5-6 with TRBJ2-5; 11 positions match TRBD2. The junction had 14 bases not matched to a gene; V was cut back by 5 bases and J by 5 bases. CDR1 SGHDT and CDR2 YYEEEE come from the germline V gene. The CDR3 sequence is 17 residues long. In nucleotides, the CDR3 is TGTGCCAGCAGACAAACTAGCGGGAGATTGTTTGTGGAGACCCAGTACTTC. Translating gives CASRQTSGRLFVETQYF.

The chain links TRBV7-2 to TRBJ1-3; a possible D gene is TRBD1 (5 bases). Germline V CDR1 and CDR2: SGHTA, FQGNSA. The CDR3 is 15 amino acids. Trimming pared 5 bases from V and 0 bases from J, leaving 11 bases between. This CDR3 is CASSAGTGSGNTIYF. The CDR3 bases are TGTGCCAGCAGCGCCGGAACAGGCTCTGGAAACACCATATATTTT.

V usage is TRBV7-6 and J usage is TRBJ2-2; D might be TRBD1 (6 bases). Between the trimmed V and J ends, which lost 1 base and 7 bases, there was a span of 7 bases. The germline gives CDR1 SGHVS, CDR2 FNYEAQ. CDR3 length: 13 residues. The CDR3 nucleotides are TGTGCCAGCAGCTTAGGGGGGCGCGGGGAGCTGTTTTTT. Translation: CASSLGGRGELFF.

The chain employs TRBV10-2 and TRBJ2-1; 11 bases map to TRBD2. Germline-derived CDR1 and CDR2 are WSHSY and SAAADI. J lost 4 bases, V lost 2 bases, and 13 bases had no gene match. The CDR3 runs to 19 residues. DNA of the CDR3: TGCGCCAGCAGTGAGCCCGGACTAGCGGGTCATCAACAGTACAATGAGCAGTTCTTC. It is translated as CASSEPGLAGHQQYNEQFF.

V and J are TRBV28 and TRBJ1-4, with a possible D match to TRBD1 (5 bases). V lost 5 bases and J 6 bases, leaving 16 bases between the germline ends. The CDR3 runs 15 residues. CDR1 and CDR2 from the germline V gene are MDHEN and SYDVKM. The CDR3 DNA is TGTGCCAGCAGTGGGGGAGGGGTTAGGGATGAAAAACTGTTTTTT. Translated: CASSGGGVRDEKLFF.

The chain links TRBV7-9 to TRBJ2-7; no firm D call. Germline CDR1 reads SEHNR; CDR2 reads FQNEAQ (reference sequence). The V end lost 3 bases, the J end lost 0 bases, and 12 bases lay between the germline ends. The CDR3 spans 15 residues. CDR3 region: CASSLSHNTSYEQYF. CDR3 nucleotide sequence: TGTGCCAGCAGCTTGTCACATAACACCTCCTACGAGCAGTACTTC.

This clone was detected once. CDR3 loop: CASSSTRGTSGSGYQETQYF. In DNA form, the CDR3 reads TGCGCCAGCAGCTCGACCCGGGGGACTAGCGGGAGCGGGTACCAAGAGACCCAGTACTTC. The chain carries TRBV5-1 and TRBJ2-5; TRBD2 aligns across 14 bases. The J segment lost 0 bases and the V segment lost 3 bases, leaving 13 bases of the junction unmatched. The CDR3 is 20 residues long. CDR1 and CDR2 from the germline V gene are SGHRS and YFSETQ.

The V call is TRBV14, the J call TRBJ1-2; D might be TRBD1 (5 bases). The CDR3 sequence is 15 residues long. Germline V lookup: CDR1 SGHDN, CDR2 FVKESK. Trimming removed 1 base from V and 3 bases from J, with 12 bases in between. The CDR3, as DNA: TGTGCCAGCAGCCAAGCCCCAGGGATCGACTATGGCTACACCTTC. It specifies CASSQAPGIDYGYTF.

The CDR3 DNA reads TGTGCTAGTGCCGGGACTAACGCCCTTGGAAACGAGCAGTACTTC. Translated, it gives CASAGTNALGNEQYF. This chain connects TRBV12-5 to TRBJ2-7, with TRBD2 identical over 7 bases. The V gene end was trimmed by 7 bases and the J gene end by 5 bases; junction bases not matched to a gene: 14. The CDR3 totals 15 residues. CDR1 LGHNT and CDR2 FRNRAP come from the germline V gene.

The gene calls are TRBV7-2 and TRBJ2-1; 8 positions agree with TRBD2. V lost 5 bases, J lost 6 bases, and 3 bases stayed unmatched. The germline V gene has CDR1 SGHTA and CDR2 FQGNSA. There are 13 residues in the CDR3. The CDR3 here is CASSLRGGNEQFF. CDR3 coding DNA: TGTGCCAGCAGCCTACGGGGGGGCAATGAGCAGTTCTTC.

This sequence joins TRBV15 and TRBJ2-2; weak D call: TRBD1 (6 bases). V was shortened by 4 bases and J by 5 bases, with 17 bases between the two germline ends. The CDR3 runs to 16 residues. The V gene's germline CDR1 is LNHNV and CDR2 YYDKDF (reference sequence). The CDR3 loop is CATSTQQVQGTGELFF. CDR3 sequence (DNA): TGTGCCACCAGCACCCAACAGGTCCAGGGGACCGGGGAGCTGTTTTTT. The variable domain in full, with the rest retrieved from reference TRBV15 and TRBJ2-2, is DAMVIQNPRYQVTQFGKPVTLSCSQTLNHNVMYWYQQKSSQAPKLLFHYYDKDFNNEADTPDNFQSRRPNTSFCFLDIRSPGLGDTAMYLCATSTQQVQGTGELFFGEGSRLTVL.

The V gene is TRBV4-3, the J gene TRBJ2-7, with TRBD2 matching 10 bases. The germline V gene encodes CDR1 LGHNA and CDR2 YSLEER. Trimming removed 0 bases from V and 5 bases from J; junction bases left unmatched: 13. The CDR3 totals 18 residues. DNA of the CDR3: TGCGCCAGCAGCCAAGATTTGGGTCTAGCGGGAGTAGTGGACGAGCAGTACTTC. As protein: CASSQDLGLAGVVDEQYF.

The chain couples TRBV4-3 to TRBJ2-5, with 7 bases fitting TRBD1. Germline V gives CDR1 LGHNA, CDR2 YSLEER. The CDR3 length is 14 residues. V trimming: 4 bases; J trimming: 3 bases; junction bases outside the gene matches: 5. The CDR3: CASSPRDSKETQYF. CDR3 DNA: TGCGCCAGCAGCCCCCGGGACAGCAAAGAGACCCAGTACTTC.

This chain uses TRBV6-6 with TRBJ2-7; 8 positions match TRBD2. Germline CDR1 and CDR2: MNHNY and SVGAGI (reference sequence). There are 13 residues in the CDR3. The V gene end was trimmed by 8 bases and the J gene end by 3 bases; junction bases not matched to a gene: 6. The CDR3 protein is CASGAGGVYEQYF. The CDR3 region has the DNA TGTGCCAGCGGCGCGGGGGGTGTCTACGAGCAGTACTTC.

The J gene is TRBJ1-6, the V gene TRBV7-2, with TRBD1 matching over 9 bases. Germline V gene lookup returns CDR1 SGHTA and CDR2 FQGNSA. The CDR3 has 17 residues. V lost 5 bases to trimming and J lost 5 bases; unmatched junction nucleotides: 10. The CDR3 protein is CASSRLGQGGDNSPLHF. The DNA of the CDR3 is TGTGCCAGCAGCCGCCTGGGACAGGGAGGAGATAATTCACCCCTCCACTTT.

The chain links TRBV4-1 to TRBJ2-1; 9 bases agree with TRBD2. With 0 bases clipped from V and 6 bases from J, the junction kept 12 bases outside the gene matches. Germline assignment: CDR1 MGHRA and CDR2 YSYEKL. The CDR3 covers 18 residues. DNA for the CDR3: TGCGCCAGCAGCCAAGACACGGCGGCGGGGGGGCCACTCAATGAGCAGTTCTTC. Amino acid sequence: CASSQDTAAGGPLNEQFF.

The chain recombines TRBV27 with TRBJ1-1; D unresolved. This CDR3 comprises 14 residues. In germline, CDR1 is MNHEY, CDR2 SMNVEV (reference sequence). The ends were cut back, 2 bases at V and 1 base at J, with 8 bases in the middle. The CDR3 loop reads CASSLRRGNTEAFF. DNA of the CDR3: TGTGCCAGCAGTTTAAGACGCGGGAACACTGAAGCTTTCTTT.

This clone has only one observation. The chain employs TRBV28 and TRBJ2-7, with a tentative D call TRBD2 (6 bases). Trimming took off 4 bases at V and 2 bases at J, with 18 bases between the two ends. Looked up from germline, CDR1 is MDHEN and CDR2 is SYDVKM. CDR3 length equals 16 residues. The DNA for the CDR3 is TGTGCCAGCAGTTCCCGACTAGGCAGGGTACCCTACGAGCAGTACTTC. This encodes CASSSRLGRVPYEQYF.

This clone is a singleton in its sample. The gene calls are TRBV14 and TRBJ1-3; 7 bases map to TRBD1. Germline V gene sequence: CDR1 SGHDN, CDR2 FVKESK. Trimming at V came to 4 bases and at J to 1 base, leaving 7 bases not matched to a gene. CDR3 length equals 16 residues. As DNA, the CDR3 is TGTGCCAGCAGCCGGGACAGTGGGGAGTCTGGAAACACCATATATTTT. Translated, it gives CASSRDSGESGNTIYF. Using reference TRBV14 and TRBJ1-3 for the parts outside the CDR3, the full variable domain is EAGVTQFPSHSVIEKGQTVTLRCDPISGHDNLYWYRRVMGKEIKFLLHFVKESKQDESGMPNNRFLAERTGGTYSTLKVQPAELEDSGVYFCASSRDSGESGNTIYFGEGSWLTVV.

V usage is TRBV28 and J usage is TRBJ2-7; 9 positions agree with TRBD1. CDR1 is MDHEN, CDR2 SYDVKM, per germline. The length of the CDR3 is 17 residues. The V and J ends lost 0 bases and 3 bases, in that order; junction bases with no gene match: 9. CDR3 residues: CASSLWTPGQGDYEQYF. In nucleotides, the CDR3 is TGTGCCAGCAGTTTATGGACCCCGGGACAGGGTGACTACGAGCAGTACTTC.

The rearrangement uses TRBV19 and TRBJ2-3; D is perhaps TRBD1 (5 bases). Germline assignment: CDR1 LNHDA and CDR2 SQIVND (reference sequence). Trimming removed 1 base at V and 6 bases at J, with 14 bases between. There are 15 residues in the CDR3. CDR3 amino acids: CASSIAGREPDTQYF. CDR3 coding DNA: TGTGCCAGTAGTATAGCCGGCAGGGAACCGGATACGCAGTATTTT. The full variable domain, in which reference TRBV19 and TRBJ2-3 provide the parts outside the CDR3, is DGGITQSPKYLFRKEGQNVTLSCEQNLNHDAMYWYRQDPGQGLRLIYYSQIVNDFQKGDIAEGYSVSREKKESFPLTVTSAQKNPTAFYLCASSIAGREPDTQYFGPGTRLTVL.

The V call is TRBV29-1, the J call TRBJ2-7; 7 bases are a match to TRBD2. The V segment lost 5 bases and the J segment 4 bases; nucleotides outside the gene matches: 8. Germline-derived CDR1 and CDR2 are SQVTM and ANQGSEA. This CDR3 is 13 amino acids long. The CDR3 DNA follows: TGCAGCGTTTTGGCGGGAGAGAAGTACGAGCAGTACTTC. Protein product: CSVLAGEKYEQYF.

The CDR3 reads CASSLGQRWMNTEAFF. DNA for the CDR3: TGCGCCAGCAGCTTGGGACAGAGGTGGATGAACACTGAAGCTTTCTTT. The genes are TRBV5-1 and TRBJ1-1, with D maybe TRBD1 (5 bases). Germline-derived CDR1 and CDR2 are SGHRS and YFSETQ. V was trimmed by 0 bases and J by 0 bases, leaving 12 bases between them. This CDR3 spans 16 amino acids.

This sequence joins TRBV20-1 and TRBJ2-1; D gene ambiguous. V lost 3 bases to trimming and J lost 10 bases, with 10 bases between them. This CDR3 is built from 11 residues. Germline assignment: CDR1 DFQATT and CDR2 SNEGSKA (reference sequence). The CDR3 protein is CSASSFREQFF. The CDR3 nucleotides read TGCAGTGCTAGTAGCTTTCGAGAGCAGTTCTTC.

This chain links TRBV7-6 with TRBJ2-5; 9 bases match TRBD1. J gave up 5 bases and V 3 bases, and 7 bases lay outside the gene matches. Germline V gives CDR1 SGHVS, CDR2 FNYEAQ. The CDR3 is 15 amino acids. As DNA, the CDR3 is TGTGCCAGCAGCTTCGGGACAGGGTTAGTGGAGACCCAGTACTTC. Translating it yields CASSFGTGLVETQYF.

The chain uses TRBV19 and TRBJ1-5; 7 bases are a match to TRBD1. This CDR3 comprises 15 residues. CDR1 is LNHDA and CDR2 is SQIVND in the germline V gene (reference sequence). Trimming cost V 4 bases and J 6 bases; bases outside gene matches: 9. CDR3 loop: CASSTQRGHRQPQHF. The CDR3 nucleotides are TGTGCCAGTAGTACCCAAAGGGGGCACCGTCAGCCCCAGCATTTT. Together with reference TRBV19 and TRBJ1-5, the CDR3 gives the full variable domain: DGGITQSPKYLFRKEGQNVTLSCEQNLNHDAMYWYRQDPGQGLRLIYYSQIVNDFQKGDIAEGYSVSREKKESFPLTVTSAQKNPTAFYLCASSTQRGHRQPQHFGDGTRLSIL.

The V and J genes are TRBV10-1 and TRBJ2-2; the D gene is possibly TRBD2 (5 bases). CDR1 and CDR2 from the germline V gene are WNHNN and SYGVQD (reference sequence). V lost 0 bases and J lost 1, with 18 bases in between. There are 19 residues in the CDR3. CDR3 coding DNA: TGCGCCAGCAGTGAGTCGACTCTTAGGAGTCGGGAGAACACCGGGGAGCTGTTTTTT. Translated: CASSESTLRSRENTGELFF.

The chain combines TRBV28 with TRBJ2-7; the match to TRBD2 covers 7 bases. V shed 4 bases, J shed 4 bases, and the junction held 4 bases outside the gene matches. This CDR3 region has 13 residues. Germline CDR1 MDHEN, CDR2 SYDVKM. CDR3 sequence reads: CASSSHGRYEQYF. The CDR3 DNA sequence: TGTGCCAGCAGTTCCCACGGGAGGTACGAGCAGTACTTC.